This note documents a single T cell receptor (beta chain) sequence. As originally analysed: From reference gene primer amplification, estimates of nucleated cell counts were derived. Method: immunoSEQ multiplex PCR; TCRdb's copy keeps in-frame clones and lacks some. That table furnishes V, J and clone size, whereas the DNA furnished D and trimming. The sample consists of around 63,000 clones, around 80% of them appearing once. These data come from a study of blood T cell repertoires in COVID-19. In the study overall: The United States, Italy and Spain supplied acute and convalescent COVID-19 samples. PBMCs, B-cell-depleted T cells, or T cells provided the cDNA or gDNA that made up the material.

With 0 bases removed from V and 3 bases from J, the gap between germline ends came to 7 bases. This CDR3 contains 15 residues. The germline V gene has CDR1 SGHRS and CDR2 YFSETQ. The sequencing sample was made of peripheral blood. The rearrangement joins TRBV5-1 to TRBJ1-6; D perhaps matches TRBD1 (5 bases). The TCR sequence derives from a man aged 55 to 70 with acute or convalescent COVID-19. Here the CDR3 reads CASSLGQGYNSPLHF. The CDR3 DNA reads TGCGCCAGCAGCTTGGGGCAGGGCTATAATTCACCCCTCCACTTT.